A selection of T cell receptor beta chains follows, all from one sample in a study of neurological immune-mediated disorders. From the 5' RACE reads, TCRdb called clonotypes with MiXCR, one entry per CDR3 protein. This table holds about 19,000 distinct CDR3 sequences, about 2.8% found once. The sample consisted of PBMCs. All receptors derive from a woman aged 18-29 years with multiple sclerosis. The CDR3 runs from the conserved cysteine through the conserved F or W. The order of the fields is D gene, V gene, clone size, J gene, CDR3 protein, CDR3 DNA. A D gene is named only where the DNA matches it firmly. Clone size, where shown, is once, few, many, or a class for clones that have expanded.

D gene: TRBD2
V gene: TRBV20-1
clone size: many
J gene: TRBJ2-1
CDR3 protein: CSASLSGSFHEQFF
CDR3 DNA: TGCAGTGCTAGTCTCAGCGGGAGCTTCCATGAGCAGTTCTTC

D gene: TRBD2
V gene: TRBV9
clone size: many
J gene: TRBJ2-5
CDR3 protein: CASSVGSGGVETQYF
CDR3 DNA: TGTGCCAGCAGCGTGGGTAGCGGGGGGGTAGAGACCCAGTACTTC

D gene: .
V gene: TRBV7-2
clone size: many
J gene: TRBJ1-2
CDR3 protein: CASSLSVGTNYGYTF
CDR3 DNA: TGTGCCAGCAGCTTAAGCGTTGGAACTAACTATGGCTACACCTTC

D gene: .
V gene: TRBV7-8
clone size: many
J gene: TRBJ1-1
CDR3 protein: CASSLGGGYSEAFF
CDR3 DNA: TGTGCCAGCAGCTTAGGCGGGGGTTACTCTGAAGCTTTCTTT

D gene: TRBD2
V gene: TRBV7-6
clone size: many
J gene: TRBJ2-3
CDR3 protein: CASSLLAGGITDTQYF
CDR3 DNA: TGTGCCAGCAGCTTACTCGCGGGGGGCATCACAGATACGCAGTATTTT

D gene: TRBD2
V gene: TRBV20-1
clone size: .
J gene: TRBJ2-2
CDR3 protein: CSARDPGLVNTGELFF
CDR3 DNA: TGCAGTGCTAGAGATCCCGGACTAGTGAACACCGGGGAGCTGTTTTTT

D gene: TRBD2
V gene: TRBV7-9
clone size: many
J gene: TRBJ2-5
CDR3 protein: CASSLSLPSGLETQYF
CDR3 DNA: TGTGCCAGCAGCTTAAGTCTCCCTAGCGGGTTGGAGACCCAGTACTTC

D gene: TRBD1
V gene: TRBV10-3
clone size: .
J gene: TRBJ1-2
CDR3 protein: CVISVGGGVSGYTF
CDR3 DNA: TGTGTCATCAGTGTTGGAGGGGGCGTTTCTGGCTACACCTTC

D gene: .
V gene: TRBV4-3
clone size: many
J gene: TRBJ1-5
CDR3 protein: CASSQDGRPNQPQNF
CDR3 DNA: TGCGCCAGCAGCCAGGACGGACGGCCCAATCAGCCCCAGAATTTT

D gene: .
V gene: TRBV3-1
clone size: many
J gene: TRBJ1-1
CDR3 protein: CASSQVYATEAFF
CDR3 DNA: TGTGCCAGCAGCCAAGTTTATGCCACTGAAGCTTTCTTT

D gene: .
V gene: TRBV29-1
clone size: few
J gene: TRBJ2-5
CDR3 protein: CSPGGRVQETQYF
CDR3 DNA: TGCAGCCCCGGGGGGCGGGTCCAAGAGACCCAGTACTTC

D gene: .
V gene: TRBV11-1
clone size: many
J gene: TRBJ2-6
CDR3 protein: CASSLDARGANVLTF
CDR3 DNA: TGTGCCAGCAGCTTAGACGCCAGGGGGGCCAACGTCCTGACTTTC

D gene: TRBD1
V gene: TRBV9
clone size: many
J gene: TRBJ1-2
CDR3 protein: CASSVGGGDYGYTF
CDR3 DNA: TGTGCCAGCAGCGTAGGAGGGGGCGACTATGGCTACACCTTC

D gene: TRBD2
V gene: TRBV20-1
clone size: many
J gene: TRBJ2-3
CDR3 protein: CSALAGGTTDTQYF
CDR3 DNA: TGCAGTGCTCTTGCGGGGGGGACCACAGATACGCAGTATTTT